This T cell receptor (beta chain) was recovered during a study of shared clonotypes between healthy human individuals. Libraries were prepared by immunoSEQ multiplex PCR; TCRdb keeps only in-frame clonotypes and omits some of them. This repertoire shows hundreds of thousands of clones, around 67% found once; its top ten account for roughly 1.7%. Turning to this clone: This may stem from a read error, because a much larger clone lies one nucleotide away. Other DNA sequences in this specimen translate into the identical CDR3.

Germline CDR1 MNHEY, CDR2 SMNVEV (reference sequence). V was trimmed by 8 bases and J by 8 bases, leaving 15 bases between them. The CDR3 spans 12 residues. The source of this sequence is a woman in her 30s in good health. Material: memory CD4+ T cells sorted from blood. As for subset: CD45RA-negative fraction. V is TRBV27 and J is TRBJ1-2; D is unresolved. The CDR3 region is CASRKGELGYTF. The DNA of the CDR3 is TGTGCCAGCCGCAAGGGAGAGCTCGGCTACACCTTC.